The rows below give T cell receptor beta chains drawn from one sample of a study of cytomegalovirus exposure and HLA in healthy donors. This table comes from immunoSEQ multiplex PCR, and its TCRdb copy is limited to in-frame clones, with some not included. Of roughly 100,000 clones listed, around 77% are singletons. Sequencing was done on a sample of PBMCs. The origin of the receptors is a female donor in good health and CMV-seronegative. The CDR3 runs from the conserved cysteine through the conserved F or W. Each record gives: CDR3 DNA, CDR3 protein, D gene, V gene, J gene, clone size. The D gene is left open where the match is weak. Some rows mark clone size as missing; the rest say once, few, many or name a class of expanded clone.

TGCAGCGTGATAAACCGGGACAGGGTTGGCTACACCTTC	CSVINRDRVGYTF	TRBD1	TRBV29-1	TRBJ1-2	NA
TGCGCCAGCAGCTTGGAATGGCAGGGGGCGACGTCCAATGAGCAGTTCTTC	CASSLEWQGATSNEQFF	TRBD1	TRBV5-1	TRBJ2-1	NA
TGTGCCAGCAGACCCCAGGGGGTTGGTACTGAAGCTTTCTTT	CASRPQGVGTEAFF	TRBD1	TRBV7-9	TRBJ1-1	NA
TGTGCCAGCACCACAGCGGGAGTGAAGGGAGAGACCCAGTACTTC	CASTTAGVKGETQYF	TRBD2	TRBV2	TRBJ2-5	NA
TGTGCCACCAGCAGATCTCTCGGAGGCAATCAGCCCCAGCATTTT	CATSRSLGGNQPQHF	NA	TRBV15	TRBJ1-5	NA
TGTGCCAGCAGCCCACTCCGGGGTTATAATCAGCCCCAGCATTTT	CASSPLRGYNQPQHF	NA	TRBV6-1	TRBJ1-5	NA
TGTGCCAGCAGCCCACAGGGTACGGGGTACTACAATGAGCAGTTCTTC	CASSPQGTGYYNEQFF	NA	TRBV7-9	TRBJ2-1	NA
TGTGCCAGCAGCCTCGGTGGGGGCAACACTGAAGCTTTCTTT	CASSLGGGNTEAFF	NA	TRBV9	TRBJ1-1	NA
TGTGCCTGGATCCCCGGGACAGGGGGTGATGGCTACACCTTC	CAWIPGTGGDGYTF	TRBD1	TRBV30	TRBJ1-2	NA
TGTGCCAGCAGTGCCGGCCCGGGACAGACCCCTAACTATGGCTACACCTTC	CASSAGPGQTPNYGYTF	TRBD1	TRBV27	TRBJ1-2	NA
TGTGCCAGCAGTTTACTCGGACAGGGGCGAGTTGGCAATCAGCCCCAGCATTTT	CASSLLGQGRVGNQPQHF	TRBD1	TRBV28	TRBJ1-5	NA
TGTGCCAGCAGTGAGGTTAGCGGGGGGACCAGCTCCTACAATGAGCAGTTCTTC	CASSEVSGGTSSYNEQFF	TRBD2	TRBV2	TRBJ2-1	medium-sized
TGTGCCAGCTCACCGCCGACCCCACAGGGGGCGAACACTGAAGCTTTCTTT	CASSPPTPQGANTEAFF	TRBD1	TRBV18	TRBJ1-1	once
TGTGCCAGCAGTTTCACGCTAGCGGGAGGGTACAATGAGCAGTTCTTC	CASSFTLAGGYNEQFF	TRBD2	TRBV27	TRBJ2-1	NA
TGTGCCAGTTACGACAGGGGTGGCACCTACGAGCAGTACTTC	CASYDRGGTYEQYF	TRBD1	TRBV6-5	TRBJ2-7	NA
TGTGCCAGCAGCTTAGGTTTACAGGTTAACTATGGCTACACCTTC	CASSLGLQVNYGYTF	NA	TRBV13	TRBJ1-2	NA
TGTGCCTGGCAGAGGACAGGGAATTCACCCCTCCACTTT	CAWQRTGNSPLHF	TRBD1	TRBV30	TRBJ1-6	few
TGTGCCAGCAGCCTGAAGTTGGCAGGGGGCAACGAGCAGTACTTC	CASSLKLAGGNEQYF	TRBD1	TRBV5-4	TRBJ2-7	NA
TGTGCCAGCCAGAGGGGACTCTCTCGGTCCTACGAGCAGTACTTC	CASQRGLSRSYEQYF	NA	TRBV6-5	TRBJ2-7	NA
TGCGCCAGCAGCTTTTCGGGCGAGAGAGGGACTGAAGCTTTCTTT	CASSFSGERGTEAFF	NA	TRBV5-1	TRBJ1-1	few
TGTGCCAGCAGTTCAGAGACTCGCTTATTGTTCTTC	CASSSETRLLFF	NA	TRBV28	TRBJ2-1	NA
TGTGCCTGGAGTCGAGGGACTCAAGATACGCAGTATTTT	CAWSRGTQDTQYF	NA	TRBV30	TRBJ2-3	NA
TGTGCCAGCTCACCACGGGGCCCCGACGGCGGGGAGCTGTTTTTT	CASSPRGPDGGELFF	NA	TRBV18	TRBJ2-2	NA
TGCGCCAGCAGCCAAGATACAACTGTGGGGGCCACTGAAGCTTTCTTT	CASSQDTTVGATEAFF	NA	TRBV4-1	TRBJ1-1	few
TGTGCCAGCAGCCGGACTAGCGGGAGAACCACAGATACGCAGTATTTT	CASSRTSGRTTDTQYF	TRBD2	TRBV7-2	TRBJ2-3	NA
TGTGCCAGCAGTCGGTCTAATGAAAAACTGTTTTTT	CASSRSNEKLFF	NA	TRBV6-1	TRBJ1-4	NA
TGTGCTAGTGCCACAGAGAGGGCAGGCTTATCCTACAATGAGCAGTTCTTC	CASATERAGLSYNEQFF	NA	TRBV12-5	TRBJ2-1	NA
TGTGCCAGTAGTATTTGGGTCCGAGACGGGAGGGGTACAGATACGCAGTATTTT	CASSIWVRDGRGTDTQYF	TRBD2	TRBV19	TRBJ2-3	NA
TGTGCCAGCAGCTTAATGATCCGACAGGGCACTGGAAACACCATATATTTT	CASSLMIRQGTGNTIYF	TRBD1	TRBV11-3	TRBJ1-3	NA
TGTGCCAGCAGCTCGAGTGGTCGGGGACAGGGGGCCGGCGAGCAGTACTTC	CASSSSGRGQGAGEQYF	TRBD1	TRBV9	TRBJ2-7	few
TGTGCCAGCAGTTACTCCAGCGGGGGTGACTATGGCTACACCTTC	CASSYSSGGDYGYTF	NA	TRBV6-5	TRBJ1-2	NA
TGCGCCAGCAGCTTAGACAGGGGGCTAGAAGGCTACACCTTC	CASSLDRGLEGYTF	TRBD1	TRBV5-1	TRBJ1-2	NA
TGCGCCAGCAGCTTGGAGGGGGCGGGCGCTGTCTACGAGCAGTACTTC	CASSLEGAGAVYEQYF	TRBD1	TRBV5-1	TRBJ2-7	NA
TGCGCCAGCAGCTTGGTAGGGGGAGTTAAGTCCTCTGAAGCTTTCTTT	CASSLVGGVKSSEAFF	NA	TRBV5-1	TRBJ1-1	NA
TGTGCCAGCAGCCCCTCCAGGGTAGAGTCCTACGAGCAGTACTTC	CASSPSRVESYEQYF	NA	TRBV7-2	TRBJ2-7	NA
TGTGCCAGCAGTAACCCTAGGACAGCGAACACTGAAGCTTTCTTT	CASSNPRTANTEAFF	NA	TRBV27	TRBJ1-1	NA
TGTGCCAGCAGCCCGGACTCTAAGGGGACCCAGTACTTC	CASSPDSKGTQYF	NA	TRBV6-1	TRBJ2-5	NA
TGTGCCAGCAGCTTAGGACAGGGGAACTATGGCTACACCTTC	CASSLGQGNYGYTF	TRBD1	TRBV7-3	TRBJ1-2	NA
TGTGCCAGCAGAGCCGCCGGGACAGGGTACGGCTACACCTTC	CASRAAGTGYGYTF	TRBD1	TRBV6-5	TRBJ1-2	NA
TGTGCCAGCAGTGAACAGAGGGAGACCCAGTACTTC	CASSEQRETQYF	NA	TRBV6-1	TRBJ2-5	NA
TGTGCCAGTACCCTGACCCCCGCGGGCACCGGGGAGCTGTTTTTT	CASTLTPAGTGELFF	NA	TRBV19	TRBJ2-2	once
TGTGCCTGGAGCTATTCCCCTAATAGCGGGGGGGCCTACGAGCAGTACTTC	CAWSYSPNSGGAYEQYF	TRBD2	TRBV30	TRBJ2-7	few
TGTGCCAGCAGCAGGAGCTCTGGAAACACCATATATTTT	CASSRSSGNTIYF	NA	TRBV9	TRBJ1-3	NA
TGTGCCAGCAGTTCTGGACAGGGCCGGGAGCTGTTTTTT	CASSSGQGRELFF	TRBD1	TRBV6-5	TRBJ2-2	NA
TGTGCCAGCAGCCATCTGACAGGGAGGAATGGCTACACCTTC	CASSHLTGRNGYTF	TRBD1	TRBV14	TRBJ1-2	NA
TGTGCCAGCAGCCTGCTTGCGTCCCAAGAGACCCAGTACTTC	CASSLLASQETQYF	NA	TRBV9	TRBJ2-5	NA